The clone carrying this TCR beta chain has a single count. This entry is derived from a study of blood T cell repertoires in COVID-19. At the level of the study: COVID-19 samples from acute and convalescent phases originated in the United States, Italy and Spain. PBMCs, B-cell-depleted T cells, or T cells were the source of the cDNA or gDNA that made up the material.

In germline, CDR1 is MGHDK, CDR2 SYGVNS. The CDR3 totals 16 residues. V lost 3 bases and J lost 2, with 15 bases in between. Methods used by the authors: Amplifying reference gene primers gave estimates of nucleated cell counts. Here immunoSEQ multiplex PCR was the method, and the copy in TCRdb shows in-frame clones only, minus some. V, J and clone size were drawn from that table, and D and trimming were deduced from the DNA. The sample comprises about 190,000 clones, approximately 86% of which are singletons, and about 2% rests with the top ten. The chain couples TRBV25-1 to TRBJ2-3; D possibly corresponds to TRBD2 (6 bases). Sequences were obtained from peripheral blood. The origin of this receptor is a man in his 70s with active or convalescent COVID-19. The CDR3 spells CASSDPLRRDTDTQYF. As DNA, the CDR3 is TGTGCCAGCAGTGATCCTCTTAGGCGGGACACAGATACGCAGTATTTT.